The sample holds one count of the clone carrying this T cell receptor beta chain. What it binds is not known. This specimen belongs to a study of graft-versus-host responses after intestinal transplantation. Germline V gene data show CDR1 as SGHVS and CDR2 as FQNEAQ. V lost 3 bases, J lost 8 bases, and 16 bases lay in between. CDR3 size: 15 residues. Sequencing was performed with immunoSEQ multiplex PCR; in TCRdb, only in-frame clones are kept and a portion is missing. The data hold over 80,000 clones, with around 93% observed a single time. The rearrangement links TRBV7-8 to TRBJ1-4; D perhaps matches TRBD1 (5 bases). The input for sequencing was unstimulated CD8+ T cells sorted from spleen or lymph node cells, taken before transplant. This clonotype was obtained from a human donor who was the organ donor for an intestinal transplant. The chain's CDR3 is CASSLIRGAGEKLFF. For the CDR3, the DNA is TGTGCCAGCAGCTTGATTCGTGGGGCTGGGGAAAAACTGTTTTTT.